This is a list of T cell receptor beta chains from one sample in a study of blood T cell repertoires in COVID-19. The table came from immunoSEQ multiplex PCR; TCRdb's copy has only in-frame clones and leaves some out. The sample holds roughly 63,000 clones, roughly 87% seen once. The specimen was peripheral blood. The receptors here all came from a man in his fifties with active COVID-19. The CDR3 runs from the conserved cysteine through the conserved F or W. D genes are given only for firm matches. Expanded clones get a size class; other rows say once, few or many, or leave the size out.

TRBD1	-	TRBV29-1	TRBJ2-1	TGCAGCGTTGAAGAGGGGACAGGCTACAATGAGCAGTTCTTC	CSVEEGTGYNEQFF
TRBD1	-	TRBV6-1	TRBJ1-5	TGTGCCAGCAGTGCGGAAGGACAGGGCAGCAATCAGCCCCAGCATTTT	CASSAEGQGSNQPQHF
-	-	TRBV11-3	TRBJ2-1	TGTGCCAGCAGCCCGCAGGGGTCCTCCTACAATGAGCAGTTCTTC	CASSPQGSSYNEQFF
-	-	TRBV7-2	TRBJ2-7	TGTGCCAGCACCCCCGTGGCGGCTCGGGAGCAGTACTTC	CASTPVAAREQYF
-	-	TRBV10-3	TRBJ2-5	TGTGCCTCCTCTGCAGAGGGGAGGGGGGAGACCCAGTACTTC	CASSAEGRGETQYF
TRBD2	-	TRBV9	TRBJ2-3	TGTGCCAGCAGCGTAGTGTCTAGCGGGGGGGCGACAGATACGCAGTATTTT	CASSVVSSGGATDTQYF
-	medium-sized	TRBV7-8	TRBJ2-2	TGTGCCAGCAGCCTCCCTCAGGCGGGGGCGCTCATAGGCACCGGGGAGCTGTTTTTT	CASSLPQAGALIGTGELFF
-	-	TRBV6-2/TRBV6-3	TRBJ2-6	TGTGCCAGCAGTTATAGACTTTCTGGGGCCAACGTCCTGACTTTC	CASSYRLSGANVLTF
-	-	TRBV12-3/TRBV12-4	TRBJ2-7	TGTGCCAGCACTTTAACAGGTACCTACGAGCAGTACTTC	CASTLTGTYEQYF
TRBD2	-	TRBV4-1	TRBJ2-7	TGCGCCAGCAGCCATCTCCTAGCGGGGTACGAGCAGTACTTC	CASSHLLAGYEQYF
TRBD1	-	TRBV25-1	TRBJ1-2	TGTGCCAGCACCCCCGGGACAGGCAACTATGGCTACACCTTC	CASTPGTGNYGYTF
TRBD2	-	TRBV27	TRBJ2-5	TGTGCCAGCAGCCGGGGTGGACTAGTTGGAAAAGAGACCCAGTACTTC	CASSRGGLVGKETQYF
TRBD1	-	TRBV6-6	TRBJ1-2	TGTGCCAGCAGTTTCAAGGGGGCGGTTGGCTACACCTTC	CASSFKGAVGYTF
TRBD2	-	TRBV9	TRBJ2-7	TGTGCCAGCAGCCTCACGGGGGGGCTCTCCTACGAGCAGTACTTC	CASSLTGGLSYEQYF
-	few	TRBV6-5	TRBJ1-2	TGTGCCAGCACCGGGCTCGAGGGCTATGGCTACACCTTC	CASTGLEGYGYTF
TRBD1	-	TRBV5-1	TRBJ1-1	TGCGCCAGCAGCGCGGGACAGAACGTGGGGAACACTGAAGCTTTCTTT	CASSAGQNVGNTEAFF
-	-	TRBV7-2	TRBJ1-4	TGTGCCAGCAGCTTACAGGGAAAACTGTTTTTT	CASSLQGKLFF
-	-	TRBV6-5	TRBJ2-7	TGTGCCAGCACTATAACAGGGAACTCCTACGAGCAGTACTTC	CASTITGNSYEQYF
TRBD1	-	TRBV10-3	TRBJ2-2	TGTGCCATCAGCCCGACAGGGGCGGGCACCGGGGAGCTGTTTTTT	CAISPTGAGTGELFF
-	-	TRBV5-6	TRBJ1-5	TGTGCCAGCACGCACAGGAGTAGCAATCAGCCCCAGCATTTT	CASTHRSSNQPQHF
TRBD2	-	TRBV5-6	TRBJ2-3	TGTGCCAGCAGCTTCGGGCGGGGGGGCCTTTTGGATACGCAGTATTTT	CASSFGRGGLLDTQYF
TRBD1	-	TRBV6-1	TRBJ1-6	TGTGCCAGCAGTGGTACAGGGGGAGTAGGGAATTCACCCCTCCACTTT	CASSGTGGVGNSPLHF
TRBD1	once	TRBV6-5	TRBJ1-2	TGTGCCAGCAGTCCAGGGACAGGGGTCTATGGCTACACCTTC	CASSPGTGVYGYTF
-	-	TRBV7-9	TRBJ2-1	TGTGCCAGCAGCCCGCGTTATGTCCGATCAAATGAGCAGTTCTTC	CASSPRYVRSNEQFF
-	-	TRBV6-5	TRBJ1-5	TGTGCCAGCGCAGGCTCCTGGAGCAATCAGCCCCAGCATTTT	CASAGSWSNQPQHF
-	few	TRBV7-2	TRBJ1-2	TGTGCCAGCAGTAATAACAGGGTTGGCTACACCTTC	CASSNNRVGYTF
-	-	TRBV6-5	TRBJ1-5	TGTGCCAGCAGTCCCGGCCCGAGGGGGCAGCCCCAGCATTTT	CASSPGPRGQPQHF
-	-	TRBV5-1	TRBJ1-3	TGCGCCAGCAGCGCCTTAACTGGTAGCTCTGGAAACACCATATATTTT	CASSALTGSSGNTIYF
TRBD2	-	TRBV7-7	TRBJ2-5	TGTGCCAGCAGCAGCAATAGCGGGGAACAAGAGACCCAGTACTTC	CASSSNSGEQETQYF
-	-	TRBV7-3	TRBJ2-2	TGTGCCAGCTTGGTACCAGGGGCGGGGGTAACCGGGGAGCTGTTTTTT	CASLVPGAGVTGELFF
TRBD1	once	TRBV4-3	TRBJ2-7	TGCGCCAGCAGCGGCGACAGGGGGCAATACTACGAGCAGTACTTC	CASSGDRGQYYEQYF
TRBD2	-	TRBV7-2	TRBJ2-3	TGTGCCAGCAGCACACTAGCGGGGGGGCTATCAGATACGCAGTATTTT	CASSTLAGGLSDTQYF
-	-	TRBV15	TRBJ1-5	TGTGCCACCAGCAGAGGACAGAATCAGCCCCAGCATTTT	CATSRGQNQPQHF
-	few	TRBV14	TRBJ1-4	TGTGCCAGCAGCCAAGCGTGGCCAGGGGATGAAAAACTGTTTTTT	CASSQAWPGDEKLFF
-	-	TRBV2	TRBJ2-7	TGTGCCAGCAGGGTGGAGCCCTACGAGCAGTACTTC	CASRVEPYEQYF
-	-	TRBV7-9	TRBJ2-2	TGTGCCAGCAGCCGTATTGCGGGGGCCCCCACCGGGGAGCTGTTTTTT	CASSRIAGAPTGELFF
-	-	TRBV7-6	TRBJ2-2	TGTGCCAGCAGCCCTCTCCGGGGAGCACAAACCGGGGAGCTGTTTTTT	CASSPLRGAQTGELFF
TRBD1	-	TRBV7-6	TRBJ1-2	TGTGCCAGCAGCTTGGGGGGACAGGGTAGGACGGGCTACACCTTC	CASSLGGQGRTGYTF
-	-	TRBV7-2	TRBJ2-7	TGTGCCAGCAGCTTAGGGGGAGCAAGCACCTACGAGCAGTACTTC	CASSLGGASTYEQYF
-	-	TRBV7-2	TRBJ2-3	TGTGCCAGCAGCTTAAGGGGTGAGATTAATACGCAGTATTTT	CASSLRGEINTQYF
-	-	TRBV5-4	TRBJ1-6	TGTGCCAGCAGCGGAGGGGCGGTGAGCTCACCCCTCCACTTT	CASSGGAVSSPLHF
TRBD2	once	TRBV6-5	TRBJ2-2	TGTGCCAGCAGTTACGGTAGCGGGGGGGCCGGCGGGGAGCTGTTTTTT	CASSYGSGGAGGELFF
TRBD1	-	TRBV6-6	TRBJ1-5	TGTGCCAGCAGAGGGACAGGGGGCGAAATCAATCAGCCCCAGCATTTT	CASRGTGGEINQPQHF
-	-	TRBV9	TRBJ1-2	TGTGCCAGTGCGGGACGGTTCTACGGCTACACCTTC	CASAGRFYGYTF
-	-	TRBV6-4	TRBJ1-6	TGTGCCAGCAGTCACACACAGGATAATTCACCCCTCCACTTT	CASSHTQDNSPLHF
-	-	TRBV11-2	TRBJ2-7	TGTGCCAGCAGCTTAATTGGTCGGGGCGAGCAGTACTTC	CASSLIGRGEQYF
-	-	TRBV5-1	TRBJ1-1	TGCGCCAGCAGCCCCGGACGGCTAGCGAACACTGAAGCTTTCTTT	CASSPGRLANTEAFF
-	-	TRBV7-9	TRBJ2-3	TGTGCCAGCAGCTTATACGGGGGTAACGCAGATACGCAGTATTTT	CASSLYGGNADTQYF
-	-	TRBV29-1	TRBJ2-7	TGCAGCGTTGATGGTAACGGGAGAGTTGCCTACGAGCAGTACTTC	CSVDGNGRVAYEQYF
TRBD1	-	TRBV4-1	TRBJ2-5	TGCGCCAGCAGCCAAGAATGGGCCACAGGGGCCCAGTACTTC	CASSQEWATGAQYF
-	-	TRBV7-9	TRBJ2-7	TGTGCCAGCAGCCCGACGACATGGCCCTCCTACGAGCAGTACTTC	CASSPTTWPSYEQYF
TRBD1	-	TRBV29-1	TRBJ1-2	TGCAGCGTTGTCGGTGGTACGGGACAGGAGTATGGCTACACCTTC	CSVVGGTGQEYGYTF